The entry below describes one TCR beta chain. This sample is part of a study of cytomegalovirus exposure and HLA in healthy donors. V shed 0 bases, J shed 5 bases, and the junction held 5 bases outside the gene matches. The germline V gene encodes CDR1 MNHEY and CDR2 SVGAGI. The CDR3 spans 16 residues. Primers for the PCR totalled 60 Vbeta and 13 Jbeta. Produced via immunoSEQ multiplex PCR; TCRdb's table is partial and in-frame only. The sample carries 100,000 or so clones, 75% to 90% recorded once. The chain recombines TRBV6-5 with TRBJ2-1; 9 nucleotides line up with TRBD1. The source is a man younger than 45 in good health and CMV-seronegative. Material: PBMCs. The CDR3 nucleotides read TGTGCCAGCAGTTACTCGATGGGACAGGGTAACAATGAGCAGTTCTTC. It encodes CASSYSMGQGNNEQFF.